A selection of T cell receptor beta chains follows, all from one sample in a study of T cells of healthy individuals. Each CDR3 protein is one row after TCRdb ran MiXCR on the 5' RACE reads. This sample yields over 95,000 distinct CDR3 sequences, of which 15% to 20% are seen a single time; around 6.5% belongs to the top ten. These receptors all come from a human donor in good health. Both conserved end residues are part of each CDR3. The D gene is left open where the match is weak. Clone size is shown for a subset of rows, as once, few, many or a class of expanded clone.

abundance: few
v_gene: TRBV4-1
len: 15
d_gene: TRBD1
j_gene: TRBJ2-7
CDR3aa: CASSQPGQGNHEQYF
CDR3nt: TGCGCCAGCAGCCAACCGGGACAGGGCAACCACGAGCAGTACTTC

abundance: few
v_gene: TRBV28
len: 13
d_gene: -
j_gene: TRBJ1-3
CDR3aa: CASRQGYWDTIYF
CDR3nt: TGTGCCAGCAGACAAGGGTATTGGGACACCATATATTTT

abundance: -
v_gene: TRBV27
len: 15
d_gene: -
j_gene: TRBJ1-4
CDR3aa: CASSPRRAVNEKLFF
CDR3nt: TGTGCCAGCAGTCCGCGCAGGGCGGTTAATGAAAAACTGTTTTTT

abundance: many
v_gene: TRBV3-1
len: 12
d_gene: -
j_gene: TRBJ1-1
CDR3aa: CASSRSDTEAFF
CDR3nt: TGTGCCAGCAGCCGGTCGGACACTGAAGCTTTCTTT

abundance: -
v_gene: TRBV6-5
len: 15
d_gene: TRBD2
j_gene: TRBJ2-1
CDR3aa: CASSKGLAGSYEQFF
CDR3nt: TGTGCCAGCTCCAAGGGACTAGCGGGATCGTATGAGCAGTTCTTC

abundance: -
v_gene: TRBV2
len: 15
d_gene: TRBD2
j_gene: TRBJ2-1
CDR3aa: CASSATSGRNNEQFF
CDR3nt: TGTGCCAGCAGTGCCACTAGCGGGAGGAACAATGAGCAGTTCTTC

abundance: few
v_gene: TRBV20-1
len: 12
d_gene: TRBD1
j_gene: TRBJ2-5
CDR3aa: CSAWDRQETQYF
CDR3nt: TGCAGTGCCTGGGACAGACAAGAGACCCAGTACTTC

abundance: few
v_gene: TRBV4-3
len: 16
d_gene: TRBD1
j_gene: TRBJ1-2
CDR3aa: CASSQATGTHPDGYTF
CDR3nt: TGCGCCAGCAGCCAGGCGACAGGGACCCACCCCGATGGCTACACCTTC

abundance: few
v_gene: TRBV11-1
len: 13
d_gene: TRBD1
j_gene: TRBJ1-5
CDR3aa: CASSETGTQPQHF
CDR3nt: TGTGCCAGCAGCGAGACAGGGACCCAGCCCCAGCATTTT

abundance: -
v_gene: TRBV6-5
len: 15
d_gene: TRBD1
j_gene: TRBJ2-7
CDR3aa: CASSYRDRGRDEQYF
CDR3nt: TGTGCCAGCAGTTACAGGGACAGGGGGCGGGACGAGCAGTACTTC

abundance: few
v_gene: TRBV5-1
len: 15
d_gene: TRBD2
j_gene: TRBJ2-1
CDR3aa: CASSLGLADINEQFF
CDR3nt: TGCGCCAGCAGCTTGGGGCTAGCGGATATCAATGAGCAGTTCTTC

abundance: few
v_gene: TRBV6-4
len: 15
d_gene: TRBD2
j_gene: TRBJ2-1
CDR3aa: CASSETSGSYNEQFF
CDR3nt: TGTGCCAGCAGTGAGACTAGCGGGTCCTACAATGAGCAGTTCTTC

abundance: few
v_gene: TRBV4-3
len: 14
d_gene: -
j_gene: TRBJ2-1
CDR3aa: CASSADTSYNEQFF
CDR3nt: TGCGCCAGCAGCGCGGATACCTCCTACAATGAGCAGTTCTTC